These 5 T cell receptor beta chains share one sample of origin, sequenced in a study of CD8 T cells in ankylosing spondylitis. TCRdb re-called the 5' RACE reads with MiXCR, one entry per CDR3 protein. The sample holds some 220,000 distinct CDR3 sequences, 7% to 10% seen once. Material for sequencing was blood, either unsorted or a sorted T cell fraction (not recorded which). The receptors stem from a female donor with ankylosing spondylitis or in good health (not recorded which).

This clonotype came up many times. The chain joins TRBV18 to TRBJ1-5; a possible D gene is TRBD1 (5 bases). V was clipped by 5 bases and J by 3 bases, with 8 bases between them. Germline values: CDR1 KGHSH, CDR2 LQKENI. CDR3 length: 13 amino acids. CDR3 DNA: TGTGCCAGCTCATCGGGACCCAATCAGCCCCAGCATTTT. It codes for CASSSGPNQPQHF.

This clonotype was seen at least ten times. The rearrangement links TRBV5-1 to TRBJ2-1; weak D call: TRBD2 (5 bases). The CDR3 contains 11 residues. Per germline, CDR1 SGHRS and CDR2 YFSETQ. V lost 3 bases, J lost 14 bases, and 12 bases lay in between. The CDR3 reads CASSSEERKFF. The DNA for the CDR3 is TGCGCCAGCAGCTCGGAGGAGAGGAAGTTCTTC.

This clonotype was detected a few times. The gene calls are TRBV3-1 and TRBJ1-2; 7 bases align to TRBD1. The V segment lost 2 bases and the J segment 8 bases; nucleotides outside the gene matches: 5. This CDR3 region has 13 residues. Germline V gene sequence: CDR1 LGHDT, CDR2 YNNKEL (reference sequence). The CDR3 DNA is TGTGCCAGCAGCCAAACCCGACAGGGAGGCTACACCTTC. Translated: CASSQTRQGGYTF.

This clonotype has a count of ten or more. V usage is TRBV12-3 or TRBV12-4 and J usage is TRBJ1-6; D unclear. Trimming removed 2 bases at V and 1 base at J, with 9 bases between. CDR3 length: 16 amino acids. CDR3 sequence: CASSLKGGSYNSPLHF. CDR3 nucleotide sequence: TGTGCCAGCAGTTTAAAGGGTGGTTCCTATAATTCACCCCTCCACTTT.

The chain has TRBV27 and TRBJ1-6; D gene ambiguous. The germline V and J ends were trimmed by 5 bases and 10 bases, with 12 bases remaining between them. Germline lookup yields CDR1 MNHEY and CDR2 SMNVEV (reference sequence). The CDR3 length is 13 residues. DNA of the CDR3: TGTGCCAGCAGTCCAGACTTGGTCTCACCCCTCCACTTT. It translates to CASSPDLVSPLHF.